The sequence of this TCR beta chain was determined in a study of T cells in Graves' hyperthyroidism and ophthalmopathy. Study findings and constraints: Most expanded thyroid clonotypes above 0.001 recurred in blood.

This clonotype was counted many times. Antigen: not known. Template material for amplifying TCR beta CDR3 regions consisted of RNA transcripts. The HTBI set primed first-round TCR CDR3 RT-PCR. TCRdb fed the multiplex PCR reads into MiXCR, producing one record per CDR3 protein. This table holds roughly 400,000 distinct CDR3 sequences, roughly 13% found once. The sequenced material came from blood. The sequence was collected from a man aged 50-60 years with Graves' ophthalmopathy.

CDR3 DNA: TGTGCCAGCAGATTCAGGACAGGGAAAACTGAAGCTTTCTTT. Translating it yields CASRFRTGKTEAFF. The V gene is TRBV12-3 or TRBV12-4, the J gene TRBJ1-1; 8 bases match TRBD1. CDR3 size: 14 residues. V gave up 6 bases and J gave up 5 bases; unmatched junction bases: 8.